The 11 T cell receptor beta chains below all came from one sample that was sequenced in a study of blood T cell repertoires in COVID-19. Repertoires were generated with immunoSEQ multiplex PCR, while TCRdb's copy carries only in-frame clones and drops some. This sample has some 76,000 clones; roughly 80% occur once, and the top ten carry over 15%. The sequenced material came from peripheral blood. The receptors derive from a woman in her sixties or seventies with acute or convalescent COVID-19.

The chain is built from TRBV2 and TRBJ1-2, with D perhaps matching TRBD1 (5 bases). CDR3 length equals 14 residues. Germline V gene sequence: CDR1 SNHLY, CDR2 FYNNEI. V dropped 7 bases and J dropped 2 bases, with 14 bases sitting between them. The CDR3 reads CASKSTAGNYGYTF. Written as DNA, the CDR3 is TGTGCCAGCAAGAGCACCGCAGGGAACTATGGCTACACCTTC.

This sequence joins TRBV6-2 or TRBV6-3 and TRBJ2-6; no clear D. The CDR3 loop spans 17 amino acids. The germline V and J ends were trimmed by 4 bases and 0 bases, with 13 bases remaining between them. Germline values: CDR1 MNHEY, CDR2 SVGEGT. Here the CDR3 DNA reads TGTGCCAGCAGTTCCCCCAGGCCGAGCTCTGGGGCCAACGTCCTGACTTTC. Amino acid sequence: CASSSPRPSSGANVLTF.

The chain combines TRBV6-2 or TRBV6-3 with TRBJ1-4, with TRBD1 as a possible D gene (5 bases). Trimming removed 4 bases from V and 7 bases from J, with 34 bases in between. Germline CDR1 reads MNHEY; CDR2 reads SVGEGT. This CDR3 region has 21 residues. The DNA of the CDR3 is TGTGCCAGCAGTTCCGATCCCCGGGACCGGGGGTTTTTCCGTATGGGTGAAAAACTGTTTTTT. Its translation: CASSSDPRDRGFFRMGEKLFF.

In its sample, this clone was seen a few times. The J gene is TRBJ1-6, the V gene TRBV19, with TRBD1 matching over 10 bases. The CDR3 is made up of 16 amino acids. The ends lost 6 bases at V and 9 bases at J; junction bases unmatched: 11. Germline V lookup: CDR1 LNHDA, CDR2 SQIVND (reference sequence). CDR3 sequence (DNA): TGTGCCAGTAGCCCAGTGGACAGGGGGGCTGGTTCACCCCTCCACTTT. The encoded protein is CASSPVDRGAGSPLHF.

The chain has TRBV6-2 or TRBV6-3 and TRBJ2-1; 7 bases map to TRBD1. The CDR3 is made up of 17 amino acids. The trim removed 2 bases at V and 5 bases at J, leaving 12 bases unmatched. CDR1 MNHEY and CDR2 SVGEGT come from the germline V gene. The CDR3, as DNA: TGTGCCAGCAGTTACGGGGTGGGGGACAGCACGGACAATGAGCAGTTCTTC. Translation: CASSYGVGDSTDNEQFF.

This clone was seen only once. The chain recombines TRBV9 with TRBJ2-5; 10 bases line up with TRBD2. Trimming at V came to 4 bases and at J to 5 bases, leaving 11 bases not matched to a gene. Germline V gene sequence: CDR1 SGDLS, CDR2 YYNGEE. The CDR3 sequence is 16 residues long. Written as DNA, the CDR3 is TGTGCCAGCAGCACCCAGCGGGGGGGCTTGGGGGAGACCCAGTACTTC. The encoded protein is CASSTQRGGLGETQYF.

The V call is TRBV4-2, the J call TRBJ2-3, with 10 bases matching TRBD2. The CDR3 has 16 amino acids. The V gene's germline CDR1 is LGHNA and CDR2 YNFKEQ. Losses at the gene ends were 4 bases for V and 2 bases for J; bases not matched to a gene: 6. CDR3 DNA: TGTGCCAGCAGCCGCGGACTAGCGGCTACCACAGATACGCAGTATTTT. Protein product: CASSRGLAATTDTQYF.

The gene calls are TRBV5-4 and TRBJ2-7, with 7 positions matching TRBD1. Germline V gene sequence: CDR1 SGHNT, CDR2 YYREEE (reference sequence). J was trimmed by 2 bases and V by 3 bases; bases with no gene match: 8. The CDR3 runs to 15 residues. The CDR3 DNA reads TGTGCCAGCAGCTCATTCCGGGACAGAACCTACGAGCAGTACGTC. It yields the protein CASSSFRDRTYEQYV.

The gene calls are TRBV11-3 and TRBJ2-5, with 9 bases fitting TRBD1. The CDR3 loop spans 13 amino acids. After removal of 5 bases from V and 3 bases from J, the junction contained 1 base not matched to a gene. The germline V gene encodes CDR1 SGHNT and CDR2 YENEEA. The CDR3 protein is CASSGDREETQYF. In DNA, the CDR3 is TGTGCCAGCAGCGGGGACAGGGAAGAGACCCAGTACTTC.

The V gene is TRBV7-9, the J gene TRBJ2-2, with 7 bases matching TRBD1. Trimming removed 10 bases from V and 1 base from J; junction bases left unmatched: 6. Germline V lookup: CDR1 SEHNR, CDR2 FQNEAQ (reference sequence). This CDR3 contains 14 residues. The CDR3 spells CAIGDRLNTGELFF. The CDR3 nucleotides read TGTGCCATCGGGGACAGACTGAACACCGGGGAGCTGTTTTTT.

The rearrangement links TRBV4-1 to TRBJ2-6; D is perhaps TRBD2 (5 bases). V was cut by 6 bases and J by 0 bases, with 9 bases left in between. The CDR3 loop spans 15 amino acids. Germline V CDR1 and CDR2: MGHRA, YSYEKL. The CDR3 loop is CASRRGLSGANVLTF. CDR3 nucleotides: TGCGCCAGCAGGAGAGGACTCTCTGGGGCCAACGTCCTGACTTTC.